The rows below give T cell receptor beta chains drawn from one sample of a study of shared clonotypes between healthy human individuals. Assay used: immunoSEQ multiplex PCR; TCRdb lists only in-frame clones, some missing. The table includes some 600,000 clones, approximately 96% detected once. Sequences were obtained from naive CD8+ T cells sorted from blood. These receptors were obtained from a woman under 40 in good health. CDR3s include the opening cysteine and the closing phenylalanine or tryptophan. The D gene is left open where the match is weak. Where a row states a size, it is once, few, many or the class of an expanded clone; other rows omit it.

CDR3 length	clone size	V gene	J gene	D gene	CDR3 DNA	CDR3 protein
12	-	TRBV28	TRBJ2-7	-	TGTGCCACCCGCAGGTCCTTATACGAGCAGTACTTC	CATRRSLYEQYF
15	few	TRBV5-6	TRBJ2-7	TRBD2	TGTGCCAGCAGCTGGGCACTAGCGGGAGGTGACGAGCAGTACTTC	CASSWALAGGDEQYF
11	-	TRBV6-5	TRBJ2-7	-	TGTGCCAGCGGCCCGTCGGTCGAGCAGTACTTC	CASGPSVEQYF
15	-	TRBV4-1	TRBJ1-2	-	TGCGCCAGCAGCCAAGATAGGGGGTTAAACTATGGCTACACCTTC	CASSQDRGLNYGYTF
16	-	TRBV14	TRBJ2-1	-	TGTGCCAGCAGCCCACTGTCGCCAAAATCCTACAATGAGCAGTTCTTC	CASSPLSPKSYNEQFF
15	-	TRBV11-1	TRBJ2-1	TRBD2	TGTGCCAGCAGAGACCGGGACTACCCTTACAATGAGCAGTTCTTC	CASRDRDYPYNEQFF
16	once	TRBV13	TRBJ2-2	TRBD2	TGTGCCAGCAGCCCGTTAGCGGGAGGGCCTGGCGGGGAGCTGTTTTTT	CASSPLAGGPGGELFF
12	-	TRBV29-1	TRBJ2-7	-	TGCAGCGTCGAGGGGAGGAGGTACGAGCAGTACTTC	CSVEGRRYEQYF
19	-	TRBV4-1	TRBJ2-7	-	TGCGCCAGCAGCCCGCCGGGGGCTAGCGAGACACTAGAGAACTACGAGCAGTACTTC	CASSPPGASETLENYEQYF
14	-	TRBV27	TRBJ2-5	TRBD1	TGTGCCAGCAGCCTGGAACAGGGGTTGGAGACCCAGTACTTC	CASSLEQGLETQYF
13	-	TRBV11-1	TRBJ2-7	-	TGTGCCAGCAGCACAGGGACATTAGACGAGCAGTACTTC	CASSTGTLDEQYF
11	-	TRBV27	TRBJ2-1	-	TGTGCCAGCAGCCTGGGAACCAACCAGTTCTTC	CASSLGTNQFF
13	-	TRBV21-1	TRBJ2-5	-	TGTGCCAGCAGCAACTTGCGAGGAGAGACCCAGTACTTC	CASSNLRGETQYF
15	-	TRBV27	TRBJ2-7	-	TGTGCCAGCAGTTTAAGCAGGGGGGGGACCTACGAGCAGTACTTC	CASSLSRGGTYEQYF
15	-	TRBV4-2	TRBJ1-6	-	TGTGCCAGCAGCCAAGTTTCCGGAGATAATTCACCCCTCCACTTT	CASSQVSGDNSPLHF
13	-	TRBV28	TRBJ2-7	TRBD1	TGTGCCAGCAGCGGGACAGAATCCTACGAGCAGTACTTC	CASSGTESYEQYF
13	-	TRBV25-1	TRBJ2-1	-	TGTGCCAGCAGAGAATTAGGATCCGGTGAGCAGTTCTTC	CASRELGSGEQFF
16	-	TRBV11-2	TRBJ2-7	-	TGTGCCAGCAGCTTACACTTCCGGGGCTACCCCTACGAGCAGTACTTC	CASSLHFRGYPYEQYF
14	-	TRBV6-6	TRBJ2-7	TRBD1	TGTGCCAGCAGTTACCGGGACAGGTCTTACGAGCAGTACTTC	CASSYRDRSYEQYF
16	-	TRBV28	TRBJ2-7	-	TGTGCCAGCAGTTTAGGGGCCAGCGGGCCTTCCTACGAGCAGTACTTC	CASSLGASGPSYEQYF
11	-	TRBV19	TRBJ1-5	-	TGTGCCAGTACCGGATCACCGCCCCAGCATTTT	CASTGSPPQHF
15	-	TRBV27	TRBJ2-3	-	TGTGCCAGCAGTTTCGGGCTAGCTTACACAGATACGCAGTATTTT	CASSFGLAYTDTQYF
16	once	TRBV2	TRBJ1-6	-	TGTGCCAGCAGTGGACGGGGGCTCGCCTATAATTCACCCCTCCACTTT	CASSGRGLAYNSPLHF
14	-	TRBV28	TRBJ1-6	-	TGTGCCACCACAGTTCGAGGATTGGATTCACCCCTCCACTTT	CATTVRGLDSPLHF
15	-	TRBV6-5	TRBJ1-1	TRBD1	TGTGCCAGCAGCCTCAGACAGGGATATTACACTGAAGCTTTCTTT	CASSLRQGYYTEAFF
16	-	TRBV30	TRBJ2-1	TRBD2	TGTGCCTGGAGTGGGGGGACTAGCGGGACAAACAATGAGCAGTTCTTC	CAWSGGTSGTNNEQFF
14	-	TRBV27	TRBJ1-5	TRBD1	TGTGCCAGCAGTTCGACAGGGGGCAATCAGCCCCAGCATTTT	CASSSTGGNQPQHF
14	-	TRBV11-2	TRBJ2-1	-	TGTGCCAGCAGCTTAAAGCCCCTCGGCGATGAGCAGTTCTTC	CASSLKPLGDEQFF
12	-	TRBV6-6	TRBJ2-7	-	TGTGCCAGCAGTTACTCCACCTACGAGCAGTACTTC	CASSYSTYEQYF
15	-	TRBV7-9	TRBJ1-1	-	TGTGCCAGCAGCCCGATTCCGGGGGCGCTCACTGAAGCTTTCTTT	CASSPIPGALTEAFF
15	once	TRBV27	TRBJ2-1	-	TGTGCCAGCAGCCCCTCATCGGGAAGCTACAATGAGCAGTTCTTC	CASSPSSGSYNEQFF
13	-	TRBV2	TRBJ2-1	-	TGTGCCAGCAGTGGGAGGGTGTACAATGAGCAGTTCTTC	CASSGRVYNEQFF
13	-	TRBV7-9	TRBJ1-1	-	TGTGCCAGCAGCTCGGGGGAGAACACTGAAGCTTTCTTT	CASSSGENTEAFF
14	-	TRBV27	TRBJ2-5	-	TGTGCCAGCAGTTTAGGGACCGGGGTCGGGACCCAGTACTTC	CASSLGTGVGTQYF
17	-	TRBV28	TRBJ2-2	TRBD2	TGTGCCAGCAGTTTACCCCCACAGCGGGACAACACCGGGGAGCTGTTTTTT	CASSLPPQRDNTGELFF
17	few	TRBV4-2	TRBJ2-7	TRBD2	TGTGCCAGCAGCCAAGGACTAGCGGGAGCCTCGGCGTACGAGCAGTACTTC	CASSQGLAGASAYEQYF
12	-	TRBV5-8	TRBJ2-2	-	TGTGCCAGCAGCTCCACAACCGGGGAGCTGTTTTTT	CASSSTTGELFF
14	-	TRBV27	TRBJ1-1	-	TGTGCCAGCAGTGCGATCGACAGGCGAGCTGAAGCTTTCTTT	CASSAIDRRAEAFF
13	-	TRBV10-1	TRBJ2-7	-	TGCGCCAGCAGTGAGGACGGGTACTACGAGCAGTACTTC	CASSEDGYYEQYF
14	once	TRBV7-9	TRBJ2-5	-	TGTGCCAGCAGCCTGAGGCTGGCCGGGGAGACCCAGTACTTC	CASSLRLAGETQYF
15	-	TRBV9	TRBJ2-7	-	TGTGCCAGCAGCGTAGGAGCGTTAGGGAGCTACGAGCAGTACTTC	CASSVGALGSYEQYF
13	once	TRBV13	TRBJ2-1	TRBD2	TGTGCCAGCAGCTACTTGACAGCGGGAGATCAGTTCTTC	CASSYLTAGDQFF
14	-	TRBV13	TRBJ2-2	-	TGTGCCAGCAGACTACAGGGCCGGCCCGGGGAGCTGTTTTTT	CASRLQGRPGELFF
16	-	TRBV2	TRBJ1-3	TRBD1	TGTGCCAGCAAAAGGGGGCAGGCGAGCTCTGGAAACACCATATATTTT	CASKRGQASSGNTIYF
16	-	TRBV19	TRBJ2-1	-	TGTGCCAGTAGTATCCCCGCGGGACAGCGAGACAATGAGCAGTTCTTC	CASSIPAGQRDNEQFF
15	-	TRBV9	TRBJ2-7	TRBD1	TGTGCCAGCAGCGTAAACCCGACAGGGGCCGACGAGCAGTACTTC	CASSVNPTGADEQYF
15	-	TRBV5-1	TRBJ2-2	TRBD1	TGCGCCAGCAGCGCGGACAGGGCGAGCACCGGGGAGCTGTTTTTT	CASSADRASTGELFF
16	-	TRBV13	TRBJ2-7	TRBD1	TGTGCCAGCAGCTATAATTGGGGACAGGGTCCCTACGAGCAGTACTTC	CASSYNWGQGPYEQYF
15	-	TRBV6-1	TRBJ1-5	TRBD1	TGTGCCAGCAAGGGGACAGGGCATAGCAATCAGCCCCAGCATTTT	CASKGTGHSNQPQHF
16	once	TRBV2	TRBJ2-5	-	TGTGCCAGCAGTGGGAGGGGTGTATTGGGCCAAGAGACCCAGTACTTC	CASSGRGVLGQETQYF
15	-	TRBV28	TRBJ2-7	-	TGTGCCAGCAGTTGGGGGTTGGTTAGGGCGGACGAGCAGTACTTC	CASSWGLVRADEQYF
12	-	TRBV27	TRBJ2-3	-	TGTGCCAGCAGTCCCAGCACAGATACGCAGTATTTT	CASSPSTDTQYF
16	-	TRBV7-9	TRBJ2-7	TRBD1	TGTGCCAGCAGCCCCAGGACAGGGACGGGATCCTACGAGCAGTACTTC	CASSPRTGTGSYEQYF
12	-	TRBV27	TRBJ2-7	-	TGTGCCAGCAGTTTAATAGGGGCAGAGCAGTACTTC	CASSLIGAEQYF
15	-	TRBV27	TRBJ2-7	TRBD2	TGTGCCAGCAGTTTCGGACTAGCGGGCTCCTACGAGCAGTACTTC	CASSFGLAGSYEQYF